This TCR beta chain derives from a study of radiation and T cells in renal cell carcinoma. Time point here: blood 4 weeks post-SBRT, at nephrectomy. Indicated treatment: 15 Gy SBRT to primary tumor, nephrectomy 4 weeks later. Nephrectomy followed 15 Gy stereotactic body radiation by 4 weeks. After SBRT, blood was collected at 2 and 4 weeks, plus baseline. Of note for this clone: What it recognizes is unknown.

Trimming pared 3 bases from V and 3 bases from J, leaving 14 bases between. This CDR3 has 15 amino acids. Germline V gene sequence: CDR1 SNHLY, CDR2 FYNNEI. The study's findings and limits: In blood, top tumor clones expanded by 2 weeks, shrinking by 4.

Assay: immunoSEQ multiplex PCR; the TCRdb copy retains only in-frame clones and omits some. The sample carries fewer than 80,000 clones, around four fifths recorded once. This sample comprised blood, obtained from a patient whose treatment included radiotherapy and nephrectomy. The source is a woman aged 55-70 years with renal cell carcinoma. The chain carries TRBV2 and TRBJ1-2; D remains unclear. CDR3 protein: CASSDREARDYGYTF. The DNA of the CDR3 is TGTGCCAGCAGTGACCGGGAGGCGAGGGACTATGGCTACACCTTC.